The rows below give T cell receptor beta chains drawn from one sample of a study of cytomegalovirus exposure and HLA in healthy donors. Profiling relied on immunoSEQ multiplex PCR, and the TCRdb table lists in-frame clones only, not all of them. The sample holds 250,000 to 350,000 clones, roughly 89% seen once. The sample consisted of PBMCs. The source is a middle-aged man in good health and CMV-seropositive. Both conserved end residues are part of each CDR3. Each record gives: J gene, D gene, V gene, clone size, CDR3 DNA, CDR3 protein. D genes are given only for firm matches. Rows give clone size only sometimes, using once, few, many, or a class for an expanded clone.

J: TRBJ2-3; D: NA; V: TRBV6-5; size: NA; DNA: TGTGCCAGCGGGGGGGGTGGGGGGCGCGCAGATACGCAGTATTTT; CDR3: CASGGGGGRADTQYF
J: TRBJ2-7; D: TRBD2; V: TRBV19; size: once; DNA: TGTGCCAGTAGTCTGCTAGCGGGAGGGTCCTACGAGCAGTACTTC; CDR3: CASSLLAGGSYEQYF
J: TRBJ1-6; D: NA; V: TRBV9; size: NA; DNA: TGTGCCAGCAGCCCCCGAGGAGAAGGGGTTTCACCCCTCCACTTT; CDR3: CASSPRGEGVSPLHF
J: TRBJ2-7; D: NA; V: TRBV11-2; size: NA; DNA: TGTGCCAGCAGCTTTGGAGACACCCGTATGAGGGACTACGAGCAGTACTTC; CDR3: CASSFGDTRMRDYEQYF
J: TRBJ1-5; D: TRBD1; V: TRBV28; size: NA; DNA: TGTGCCAGCAGTGACACAGGGGTAGCTCAGCCCCAGCATTTT; CDR3: CASSDTGVAQPQHF
J: TRBJ1-2; D: TRBD1; V: TRBV7-2; size: NA; DNA: TGTGCCAGCAGCCGTCAAGCAGGGGGGAACTATGGCTACACCTTC; CDR3: CASSRQAGGNYGYTF
J: TRBJ1-1; D: NA; V: TRBV5-5; size: few; DNA: TGTGCCAGCAGCGCGGTGGGGGGGCGCAGTACTGAAGCTTTCTTT; CDR3: CASSAVGGRSTEAFF
J: TRBJ2-2; D: NA; V: TRBV2; size: NA; DNA: TGTGCCAGCAGGGGAGCGGATGAGAACACCGGGGAGCTGTTTTTT; CDR3: CASRGADENTGELFF
J: TRBJ2-7; D: NA; V: TRBV7-3; size: NA; DNA: TGTGCCAGCAGCTTAGGGACATCCGCTCCCTACGAGCAGTACTTC; CDR3: CASSLGTSAPYEQYF
J: TRBJ2-5; D: NA; V: TRBV11-3; size: NA; DNA: TGTGCCAGCAGCTTACGGTCTGGCGGCGTAAGGGAGACCCAGTACTTC; CDR3: CASSLRSGGVRETQYF
J: TRBJ1-2; D: NA; V: TRBV11-2; size: NA; DNA: TGTGCCAGCAGCTTAGGAGCCGGACAGCGCGTCTATGGCTACACCTTC; CDR3: CASSLGAGQRVYGYTF
J: TRBJ2-7; D: TRBD1; V: TRBV30; size: NA; DNA: TGTGCCTGGAGTATGGGACAGGATTACGAGCAGTACTTC; CDR3: CAWSMGQDYEQYF
J: TRBJ1-2; D: NA; V: TRBV2; size: many; DNA: TGTGCCAGCAGTGAAGCGATTCAGATACGCTATGGCTACACCTTC; CDR3: CASSEAIQIRYGYTF
J: TRBJ2-3; D: NA; V: TRBV28; size: NA; DNA: TGTGCCAGCAGCGTAGCGAGCTCTAGCACAGATACGCAGTATTTT; CDR3: CASSVASSSTDTQYF
J: TRBJ2-1; D: TRBD2; V: TRBV2; size: NA; DNA: TGTGCCAGCAGTGAAGGGCTAGCGGGGAATGAGCAGTTCTTC; CDR3: CASSEGLAGNEQFF
J: TRBJ1-4; D: NA; V: TRBV2; size: NA; DNA: TGTGCCAGCAGTGAAAACGTCGGGGTAAAGGAAAAACTGTTTTTT; CDR3: CASSENVGVKEKLFF
J: TRBJ1-5; D: NA; V: TRBV19; size: NA; DNA: TGTGCCAGTGGACAGAATCAGCCCCAGCATTTT; CDR3: CASGQNQPQHF
J: TRBJ2-5; D: TRBD2; V: TRBV5-1; size: NA; DNA: TGCGCCAGCAGCTTTGCCCGGGAGGCGCAGTACTTC; CDR3: CASSFAREAQYF
J: TRBJ1-5; D: NA; V: TRBV7-8; size: NA; DNA: TGTGCCAGCAGCTTAGAATGGTTGAGCGGGCAGCCCCAGCATTTT; CDR3: CASSLEWLSGQPQHF
J: TRBJ2-1; D: NA; V: TRBV10-3; size: NA; DNA: TGTGCCATCAGTGATTCGCAGGAGCAGTTCTTC; CDR3: CAISDSQEQFF
J: TRBJ2-7; D: TRBD1; V: TRBV29-1; size: NA; DNA: TGCAGCGTTGTCAGCTGGGACAGTTACGAGCAGTACTTC; CDR3: CSVVSWDSYEQYF
J: TRBJ2-1; D: NA; V: TRBV28; size: NA; DNA: TGTGCCAGCAGTTCCGACAGCTCGACCTACAATGAGCAGTTCTTC; CDR3: CASSSDSSTYNEQFF
J: TRBJ1-1; D: TRBD1; V: TRBV6-1; size: NA; DNA: TGTGCCAGCAAGGGACAGCTGAACACTGAAGCTTTCTTT; CDR3: CASKGQLNTEAFF
J: TRBJ2-7; D: TRBD2; V: TRBV15; size: NA; DNA: TGTGCCACCAGCAGAACCCGACTAGCGGGAACCGCCAGCGAGCAGTACTTC; CDR3: CATSRTRLAGTASEQYF
J: TRBJ1-5; D: NA; V: TRBV7-3; size: NA; DNA: TGTGCCAGCAGCTTAACGGCAGGGGATCAGCCCCAGCATTTT; CDR3: CASSLTAGDQPQHF
J: TRBJ2-5; D: NA; V: TRBV7-9; size: once; DNA: TGTGCCAGCAGCCCCAAGGAGGGGTGGGAGACCCAGTACTTC; CDR3: CASSPKEGWETQYF
J: TRBJ1-1; D: NA; V: TRBV7-8; size: NA; DNA: TGTGCCAGCAGCTTAGCAAGGGGGAGGGACACTGAAGCTTTCTTT; CDR3: CASSLARGRDTEAFF
J: TRBJ1-2; D: NA; V: TRBV6-5; size: few; DNA: TGTGCCAGCAGTGAAGGGGCACATTATGGCTACACCTTC; CDR3: CASSEGAHYGYTF
J: TRBJ1-5; D: NA; V: TRBV5-6; size: NA; DNA: TGTGCCAGCAGCTTGGCCGAGGCGTATAGCAATCAGCCCCAGCATTTT; CDR3: CASSLAEAYSNQPQHF
J: TRBJ2-7; D: NA; V: TRBV6-5; size: NA; DNA: TGTGCCAGCAGTTACAGCCGGGACTCCTACGAGCAGTACTTC; CDR3: CASSYSRDSYEQYF
J: TRBJ2-3; D: TRBD2; V: TRBV7-3; size: NA; DNA: TGTGCCAGCAGCTTACGTAGCGGGGGATGCACAGATACGCAGTATTTT; CDR3: CASSLRSGGCTDTQYF
J: TRBJ2-7; D: NA; V: TRBV28; size: NA; DNA: TGTGCCAGCAGTTTATTCGGGGGTTACGAGCAGTACTTC; CDR3: CASSLFGGYEQYF
J: TRBJ2-7; D: TRBD2; V: TRBV5-1; size: NA; DNA: TGCGCCAGCAGCTTGGGTCTAGCGGGAAGCTACGAGCAGTACTTC; CDR3: CASSLGLAGSYEQYF
J: TRBJ2-1; D: TRBD2; V: TRBV13; size: NA; DNA: TGTGCCAGCAGCCCGGGGACTAGTTTGCATGAGCAGTTCTTC; CDR3: CASSPGTSLHEQFF
J: TRBJ2-2; D: NA; V: TRBV2; size: NA; DNA: TGTGCCAGCAGCCTTACTAGCACCGGGGAGCTGTTTTTT; CDR3: CASSLTSTGELFF
J: TRBJ1-4; D: NA; V: TRBV7-9; size: NA; DNA: TGTGCCAGCAGCCCGGGGGGAGGGACAACTAATGAAAAACTGTTTTTT; CDR3: CASSPGGGTTNEKLFF
J: TRBJ1-5; D: NA; V: TRBV6-1; size: once; DNA: TGTGCCGCCAACCAGGGCAATCAGCCCCAGCATTTT; CDR3: CAANQGNQPQHF
J: TRBJ1-2; D: TRBD1; V: TRBV5-1; size: once; DNA: TGCGCCAGCAGCTGGGGGACAGGGTTCGATGGCTACACCTTC; CDR3: CASSWGTGFDGYTF
J: TRBJ1-1; D: NA; V: TRBV7-9; size: NA; DNA: TGTGCCAGCAGCCAAGCAGGGGCGCGGAACACTGAAGCTTTCTTT; CDR3: CASSQAGARNTEAFF
J: TRBJ1-1; D: NA; V: TRBV7-8; size: NA; DNA: TGTGCCAGCAGCTTAGCCCGGGGGAACACTGAAGCTTTCTTT; CDR3: CASSLARGNTEAFF